This T cell receptor (beta chain) was recorded in a study of beta chain features in type 1 diabetes. cDNA synthesis used the whole RNA isolate, giving expressed TCRB sequences. Around 3.7 million reads was the average for naive, central memory and regulatory T cell samples. Some clones are missing from TCRdb's copy, which holds only in-frame ones; the method was immunoSEQ multiplex PCR. The sample holds hundreds of thousands of clones, roughly 13% seen once. This clone was recorded a few times. Its antigen remains unknown. V lost 7 bases and J lost 3, with 9 bases in between. Germline V gene lookup returns CDR1 MDHEN and CDR2 SYDVKM. This CDR3 comprises 12 residues. General study findings and limits: Among all four CD4+ subsets, Type 1 diabetes patients had TCRB CDR3s that were moderately but significantly shorter.

The chain employs TRBV28 and TRBJ1-2; D unclear. Sequencing was done on a sample of naive CD4+ T cells from blood. This receptor was obtained from a man aged 30-40 years with type 1 diabetes. The CDR3 spells CASTREYYGYTF. DNA for the CDR3: TGTGCCAGCACCCGGGAATACTATGGCTACACCTTC.